The 13 T cell receptor beta chains in this list originate from one sample, sequenced in a study of blood T cell repertoires in COVID-19. The protocol was immunoSEQ multiplex PCR, while the TCRdb copy is restricted to in-frame clones and leaves out a portion. This table has 130,000 to 150,000 clones, 84% appearing once. Source material: peripheral blood. The receptors derive from a woman of 80 years or more in a cohort sampled during active or convalescent COVID-19.

The CDR3 is CASSLLTGYTEAFF. The CDR3, as DNA: TGTGCCAGCAGCCTCCTAACAGGGTACACTGAAGCTTTCTTT. This chain joins TRBV3-1 (or the pseudogene TRBV3-2) and TRBJ1-1, with TRBD1 as a possible D gene (6 bases). This CDR3 is built from 14 residues. The V end lost 4 bases, the J end lost 3 bases, and 12 bases lay between the germline ends. Germline CDR1 and CDR2: LGHDT and YNNKEL (reference sequence).

The V and J genes are TRBV7-8 and TRBJ2-2, with 10 bases fitting TRBD1. This CDR3 contains 16 residues. The V gene end was trimmed by 5 bases and the J gene end by 4 bases; junction bases not matched to a gene: 7. CDR1 and CDR2 (germline): SGHVS, FQNEAQ. CDR3 coding DNA: TGTGCCAGCAGCGCCCGACAGGGGGCAGGCACCGGGGAGCTGTTTTTT. It is translated as CASSARQGAGTGELFF.

The chain recombines TRBV9 with TRBJ1-2; weak D call: TRBD1 (5 bases). Germline-derived CDR1 and CDR2 are SGDLS and YYNGEE. V shed 0 bases and J shed 8 bases, with 11 bases lying between them. CDR3 length: 13 amino acids. In DNA form, the CDR3 reads TGTGCCAGCAGCGTAGTTGGAGGGGTCGGCTACACCTTC. Translating it yields CASSVVGGVGYTF.

The chain couples TRBV28 to TRBJ1-2; maybe TRBD1 (6 bases). Germline CDR1 and CDR2: MDHEN and SYDVKM. V was pared by 3 bases and J by 7 bases, with 18 bases between. CDR3 length equals 15 residues. The CDR3 DNA is TGTGCCAGCAGTTTTCCCTCGGGCAGGGGTAGTGGCTACACCTTC. Its translation is CASSFPSGRGSGYTF.

DNA of the CDR3: TGTGCCAGCAGTGGAAACAGGGCAGGTGAAGCTTTCTTT. Protein: CASSGNRAGEAFF. The V gene is TRBV2, the J gene TRBJ1-1, with D maybe TRBD1 (6 bases). CDR3 size: 13 residues. Germline V gives CDR1 SNHLY, CDR2 FYNNEI. V lost 4 bases and J 7 bases, leaving 13 bases between the germline ends.

The genes are TRBV18 and TRBJ2-1; 13 bases are shared with TRBD2. The CDR3 is 16 residues long. Germline CDR1 is KGHSH and CDR2 is LQKENI. J gave up 4 bases and V 3 bases, and 3 bases lay outside the gene matches. For the CDR3, the DNA is TGTGCCAGCTCACCTCCGGGACTAGCGGGGTACAATGAGCAGTTCTTC. Its translation is CASSPPGLAGYNEQFF.

This chain links TRBV11-2 with TRBJ1-6; D possibly corresponds to TRBD1 (5 bases). The CDR3 is 14 residues long. From germline, CDR1 is SGHAT and CDR2 FQNNGV. The V end was cut by 5 bases, the J end by 4 bases, with 9 bases between. This chain's CDR3 is CASSQGLYNSPLHF. In DNA form, the CDR3 reads TGTGCCAGCAGCCAGGGTTTGTATAATTCACCCCTCCACTTT.

This chain links TRBV5-4 with TRBJ2-7; 10 bases fit TRBD1. Germline values: CDR1 SGHNT, CDR2 YYREEE (reference sequence). V dropped 4 bases and J dropped 4; count of bases not matched to a gene: 5. The CDR3 extends over 14 amino acids. In DNA form, the CDR3 reads TGTGCCAGCAGCCAGGACAGGGGGACATACGAGCAGTACTTC. It codes for CASSQDRGTYEQYF.

The chain uses TRBV5-1 and TRBJ2-1; D is undetermined. V was pared by 0 bases and J by 15 bases, with 16 bases between. Germline loops: CDR1 SGHRS, CDR2 YFSETQ. This CDR3 spans 13 amino acids. The CDR3 region has the DNA TGCGCCAGCAGCTTGGCCACAGAACCCAAGTGGTTCTTC. Its protein product is CASSLATEPKWFF.

This rearrangement joins TRBV27 to TRBJ2-7; possibly TRBD1 for D (6 bases). The CDR3 sequence is 13 residues long. Trimming pared 3 bases from V and 3 bases from J, leaving 9 bases between. Germline CDR1 is MNHEY and CDR2 is SMNVEV (reference sequence). The CDR3 region is CASSFSGDYEQYF. The CDR3 nucleotides are TGTGCCAGCAGTTTCTCAGGGGACTACGAGCAGTACTTC.

The rearrangement joins TRBV6-2 or TRBV6-3 to TRBJ2-1; 7 bases match TRBD2. The CDR3 is made up of 16 amino acids. In germline, CDR1 is MNHEY, CDR2 SVGEGT. V trimming: 2 bases; J trimming: 2 bases; junction bases outside the gene matches: 6. The CDR3 DNA follows: TGTGCCAGCAGTTACGGGGGGGGATCCGCCTACAATGAGCAGTTCTTC. Translation: CASSYGGGSAYNEQFF.

This rearrangement joins TRBV3-1 (or the pseudogene TRBV3-2) to TRBJ2-7; no firm D call. Looked up from germline, CDR1 is LGHDT and CDR2 is YNNKEL (reference sequence). Trimming shortened V by 0 bases and J by 2 bases, and 14 bases separated the two germline ends. The CDR3 contains 16 residues. The CDR3 sequence is CASSQDLGSRAYEQYF. The CDR3 DNA reads as TGTGCCAGCAGCCAAGATCTTGGTAGCCGCGCCTACGAGCAGTACTTC.

A few counts support this clone. V gene TRBV2 combines with J gene TRBJ1-1; maybe TRBD1 (6 bases). V shed 6 bases and J shed 3 bases, with 14 bases lying between them. CDR1 and CDR2 from the germline V gene are SNHLY and FYNNEI. The CDR3 runs to 14 residues. The CDR3 sequence is CASREPGQHTEAFF. The CDR3 region has the DNA TGTGCCAGCAGGGAACCCGGACAGCACACTGAAGCTTTCTTT.